The 9 T cell receptor beta chains below were found in one sample sequenced in a study of blood T cell repertoires in COVID-19. Generated by immunoSEQ multiplex PCR, the TCRdb table keeps only in-frame clones and is missing some. The top ten clones hold about an eighth of a sample with 250,000 to 300,000 clones, about nine tenths of them seen once. The sample taken for sequencing was peripheral blood. The receptors were sampled from a woman younger than 45 with COVID-19, enrolled during active disease.

The V gene is TRBV4-2, the J gene TRBJ2-1; 10 bases are a match to TRBD2. The CDR3 consists of 17 residues. The ends lost 3 bases at V and 6 bases at J; junction bases unmatched: 11. CDR1 LGHNA and CDR2 YNFKEQ come from the germline V gene. For the CDR3, the DNA is TGTGCCAGCAGCCAGCAATCGAGCGGGGGGGCGGGCAATGAGCAGTTCTTC. This codes for CASSQQSSGGAGNEQFF.

The chain links TRBV12-3 or TRBV12-4 to TRBJ2-7, with TRBD1 matching 8 bases. V shed 5 bases and J 5 bases; nucleotides not matched to a gene: 5. The CDR3 extends over 13 amino acids. The CDR3 region is CASSHRTGNEQYF. CDR3 coding DNA: TGTGCCAGCAGTCATCGGACAGGGAACGAGCAGTACTTC.

The genes are TRBV15 and TRBJ2-7; 7 bases are a match to TRBD2. The CDR3 contains 16 residues. J lost 3 bases, V lost 0 bases, and 8 bases had no gene match. Germline lookup yields CDR1 LNHNV and CDR2 YYDKDF (reference sequence). The DNA of the CDR3 is TGTGCCACCAGCAGAGATCGGGGGGTTCGCCGCTACGAGCAGTACTTC. It yields the protein CATSRDRGVRRYEQYF. Based on the CDR3 plus reference TRBV15 and TRBJ2-7, the full variable domain is DAMVIQNPRYQVTQFGKPVTLSCSQTLNHNVMYWYQQKSSQAPKLLFHYYDKDFNNEADTPDNFQSRRPNTSFCFLDIRSPGLGDTAMYLCATSRDRGVRRYEQYFGPGTRLTVT.

The rearrangement links TRBV3-1 (or the pseudogene TRBV3-2) to TRBJ2-2; TRBD1 might be the D (6 bases). Germline V CDR1 and CDR2: LGHDT, YNNKEL (reference sequence). V lost 4 bases and J 2 bases, leaving 20 bases between the germline ends. This CDR3 comprises 18 residues. The CDR3 DNA follows: TGTGCCAGCAGCCCGACCCCCGGGACACCAGTCAACACCGGGGAGCTGTTTTTT. Its translation: CASSPTPGTPVNTGELFF.

Concerning this clone: The junction differs from germline at one of its ends, possibly a read error. This chain links TRBV11-2 with TRBJ2-1, with 8 bases identical to TRBD2. CDR1 is SGHAT and CDR2 is FQNNGV in the germline V gene. This CDR3 is built from 14 residues. As DNA, the CDR3 is TGTGCCAGCACCTTAGAGCGGGGGCCAAATGAGCAGTTCTTC. It is translated as CASTLERGPNEQFF.

The J gene is TRBJ2-7, the V gene TRBV3-1 (or the pseudogene TRBV3-2), with 7 bases aligning to TRBD1. The germline V gene has CDR1 LGHDT and CDR2 YNNKEL (reference sequence). V trimming: 1 base; J trimming: 4 bases; junction bases outside the gene matches: 10. The CDR3 spans 16 residues. The CDR3 DNA reads TGTGCCAGCAGCCAAGCGAACCGGGACAGTTATTACGAGCAGTACTTC. This gives the protein CASSQANRDSYYEQYF.

CDR3 region: CASSLAARGSGANVLTF. The DNA for the CDR3 is TGTGCCAGCAGCTTAGCGGCCCGGGGTTCTGGGGCCAACGTCCTGACTTTC. The chain joins TRBV7-6 to TRBJ2-6, with D possibly TRBD2 on 5 matching bases. Germline assignment: CDR1 SGHVS and CDR2 FNYEAQ. The V end lost 0 bases, the J end lost 1 base, and 10 bases lay between the germline ends. The CDR3 extends over 17 amino acids.

DNA of the CDR3: TGTGCCAGCAGTTTATCGTTTGGGACAGCCTATGGCTACACCTTC. Its protein is CASSLSFGTAYGYTF. The chain combines TRBV27 with TRBJ1-2; 7 bases match TRBD1. Trimming removed 0 bases from V and 4 bases from J; junction bases left unmatched: 5. Germline loops: CDR1 MNHEY, CDR2 SMNVEV (reference sequence). The CDR3 is 15 amino acids.

This clone has a single count. The chain joins TRBV10-2 to TRBJ2-7; 9 bases match TRBD1. J gave up 0 bases and V 3 bases, and 3 bases lay outside the gene matches. CDR1 is WSHSY and CDR2 is SAAADI in the germline V gene. The CDR3 extends over 15 amino acids. The CDR3 loop is CASSEPGQGSYEQYF. The DNA for the CDR3 is TGCGCCAGCAGTGAACCGGGACAGGGCTCCTACGAGCAGTACTTC.